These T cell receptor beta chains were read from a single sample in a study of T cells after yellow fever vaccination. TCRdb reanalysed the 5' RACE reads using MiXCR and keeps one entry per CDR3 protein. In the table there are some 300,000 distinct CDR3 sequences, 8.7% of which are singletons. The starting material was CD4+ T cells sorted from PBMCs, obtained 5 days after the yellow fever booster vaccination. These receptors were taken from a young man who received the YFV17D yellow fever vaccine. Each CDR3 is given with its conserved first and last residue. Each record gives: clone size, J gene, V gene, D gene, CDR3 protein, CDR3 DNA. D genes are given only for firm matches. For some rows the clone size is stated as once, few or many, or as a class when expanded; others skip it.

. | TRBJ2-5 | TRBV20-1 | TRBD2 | CSAPRTSGGAGTQYF | TGCAGTGCCCCGAGGACTAGCGGGGGGGCTGGGACCCAGTACTTC
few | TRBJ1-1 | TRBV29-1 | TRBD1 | CSASGQGGTEAFF | TGCAGCGCCTCCGGACAGGGCGGCACTGAAGCTTTCTTT
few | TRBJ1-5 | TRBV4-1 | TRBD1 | CASSQVGPGGREPQHF | TGCGCCAGCAGCCAGGTTGGTCCAGGGGGCCGGGAGCCCCAGCATTTT
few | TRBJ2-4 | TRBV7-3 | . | CASSLSPGYENIQYF | TGTGCCAGCAGCCTATCGCCGGGGTACGAAAACATTCAGTACTTC
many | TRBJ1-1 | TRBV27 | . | CASSYLGNTEAFF | TGTGCCAGCAGTTACCTGGGGAACACTGAAGCTTTCTTT
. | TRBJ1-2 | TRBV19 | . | CASSIDSGRSNYGYTF | TGTGCCAGTAGTATTGATTCGGGACGATCTAACTATGGCTACACCTTC
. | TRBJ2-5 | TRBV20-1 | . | CSARPPEGAGETQYF | TGCAGTGCTAGACCGCCGGAGGGGGCAGGGGAGACCCAGTACTTC
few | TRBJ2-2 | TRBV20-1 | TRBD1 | CSARRTGANTGELFF | TGCAGTGCTAGGAGGACAGGAGCGAACACCGGGGAGCTGTTTTTT
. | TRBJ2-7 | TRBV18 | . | CASSPPDRRGNEQYF | TGTGCCAGCTCACCTCCTGATCGCCGGGGGAACGAGCAGTACTTC
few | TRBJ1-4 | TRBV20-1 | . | CSAGDVTNEKLFF | TGCAGTGCAGGGGACGTCACTAATGAAAAACTGTTTTTT
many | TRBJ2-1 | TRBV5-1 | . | CASSLSAGDDEQFF | TGCGCCAGCAGCTTGTCTGCCGGCGACGATGAGCAGTTCTTC
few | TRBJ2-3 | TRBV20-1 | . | CSAARAVITDTQYF | TGCAGTGCCGCTAGGGCGGTAATCACAGATACGCAGTATTTT
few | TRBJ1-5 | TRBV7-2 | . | CASSEQGSQPQHF | TGTGCCAGCAGCGAACAGGGTAGTCAGCCCCAGCATTTT
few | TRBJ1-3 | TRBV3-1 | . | CASTNQFSGNTIYF | TGTGCCAGCACGAACCAGTTCTCTGGAAACACCATATATTTT
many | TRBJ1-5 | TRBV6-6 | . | CASSLPRDLSSNQPQHF | TGTGCCAGCAGCCTCCCCCGGGACTTAAGTAGCAATCAGCCCCAGCATTTT
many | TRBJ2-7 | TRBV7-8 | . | CASSLVGGPYEQYF | TGTGCCAGCAGCTTAGTTGGGGGGCCCTACGAGCAGTACTTC
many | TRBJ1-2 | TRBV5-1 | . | CASSLDSGHYGYTF | TGCGCCAGCAGCTTGGACTCAGGGCACTATGGCTACACCTTC
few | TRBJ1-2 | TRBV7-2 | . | CASSSKRGSYTF | TGTGCCAGCAGCTCCAAAAGGGGAAGCTACACCTTC
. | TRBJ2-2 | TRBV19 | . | CASSFAWTVTGELFF | TGTGCCAGTAGTTTCGCCTGGACAGTTACCGGGGAGCTGTTTTTT
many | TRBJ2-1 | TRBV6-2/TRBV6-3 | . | CASSDPVGGDNEQFF | TGTGCCAGCAGTGACCCTGTGGGGGGTGACAATGAGCAGTTCTTC
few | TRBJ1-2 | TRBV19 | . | CASSWADGFNYGYTF | TGTGCCAGTAGTTGGGCAGACGGATTTAACTATGGCTACACCTTC
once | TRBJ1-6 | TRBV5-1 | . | CASSLVHGNSPLHF | TGCGCCAGCAGCTTGGTACACGGGAATTCACCCCTCCACTTT
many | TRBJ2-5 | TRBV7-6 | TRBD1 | CASSKQGETQYF | TGTGCCAGCAGCAAACAGGGGGAGACCCAGTACTTC
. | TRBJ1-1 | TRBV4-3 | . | CASSRQLGTEAFF | TGCGCCAGCAGCCGCCAGTTGGGGACTGAAGCTTTCTTT
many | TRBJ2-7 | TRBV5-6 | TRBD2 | CASSLAALAVSYEQYF | TGTGCCAGCAGCTTGGCCGCACTAGCGGTAAGCTACGAGCAGTACTTC
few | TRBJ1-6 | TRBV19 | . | CASSNRARNNSPLHF | TGTGCCAGTAGCAACAGGGCCCGGAACAATTCACCCCTCCACTTT
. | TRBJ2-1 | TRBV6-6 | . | CASSYRGNEQFF | TGTGCCAGCAGTTACAGGGGTAATGAGCAGTTCTTC
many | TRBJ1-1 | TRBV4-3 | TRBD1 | CASSRDRNTEAFF | TGCGCCAGCAGCCGGGACAGAAACACTGAAGCTTTCTTT
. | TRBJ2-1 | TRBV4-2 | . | CASSSWVSSYNEQFF | TGTGCCAGCAGCAGTTGGGTCAGCTCCTACAATGAGCAGTTCTTC
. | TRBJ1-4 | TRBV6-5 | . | CASRQTGWATNEKLFF | TGTGCCAGCAGACAAACCGGGTGGGCAACTAATGAAAAACTGTTTTTT
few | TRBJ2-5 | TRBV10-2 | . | CASRTSQETQYF | TGCGCCAGCAGAACCTCCCAAGAGACCCAGTACTTC
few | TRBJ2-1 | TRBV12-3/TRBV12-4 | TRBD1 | CASSLARRGIVSHNEQFF | TGTGCCAGCAGTTTAGCCCGCAGGGGGATAGTCAGCCACAATGAGCAGTTCTTC
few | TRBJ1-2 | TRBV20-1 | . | CSAEEILKGYTF | TGCAGTGCCGAAGAAATTCTGAAGGGCTACACCTTC
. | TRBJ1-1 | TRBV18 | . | CASSPRAGFSSAASEAFF | TGTGCCAGCTCACCAAGGGCGGGATTCAGCTCTGCCGCCAGTGAAGCTTTCTTT
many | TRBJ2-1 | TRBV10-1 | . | CASSDPGREQFF | TGCGCCAGCAGCGACCCCGGACGTGAGCAGTTCTTC
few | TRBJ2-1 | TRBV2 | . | CASSEVTGNEQFF | TGTGCCAGCAGTGAAGTGACAGGCAATGAGCAGTTCTTC
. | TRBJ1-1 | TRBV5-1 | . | CASSELENTEAFF | TGCGCCAGCAGCGAGTTGGAGAACACTGAAGCTTTCTTT
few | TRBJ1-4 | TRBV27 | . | CASWKTGQATNEKLFF | TGTGCCAGCTGGAAGACGGGCCAAGCAACTAATGAAAAACTGTTTTTT
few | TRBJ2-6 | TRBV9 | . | CASSVAPGTLTGANVLTF | TGTGCCAGCAGCGTAGCTCCAGGGACCTTGACTGGGGCCAACGTCCTGACTTTC
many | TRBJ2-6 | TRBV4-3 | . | CASSQDWLLGSGANVLTF | TGCGCCAGCAGCCAAGATTGGTTGCTGGGCTCTGGGGCCAACGTCCTGACTTTC
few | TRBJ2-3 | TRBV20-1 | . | CSARTTSTDTQYF | TGCAGTGCTAGAACGACGAGCACAGATACGCAGTATTTT
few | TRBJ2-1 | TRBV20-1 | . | CSARIDAGVDEQFF | TGCAGTGCTCGCATCGACGCAGGGGTGGATGAGCAGTTCTTC
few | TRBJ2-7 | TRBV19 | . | CASSLGHEIGEQYF | TGTGCCAGTAGTTTAGGACACGAAATCGGCGAGCAGTACTTC